Listed below are T cell receptor beta chains from one sample, sequenced in a study of cytomegalovirus exposure and HLA in healthy donors. Sequenced by immunoSEQ multiplex PCR; TCRdb stores in-frame clones only, minus some. The data contain fewer than 400,000 clones, approximately 86% of them seen just once; the ten biggest clones take up approximately 0.95%. Sequenced input: PBMCs. The receptors here all came from a man under 40 in good health and CMV-seronegative. Both conserved end residues are part of each CDR3. D genes are given only for firm matches. Some rows have no size entry. The others give once, few or many, or a class for an expanded clone.

abundance	v_gene	j_gene	d_gene	CDR3aa	CDR3nt
-	TRBV7-7	TRBJ2-6	TRBD1	CASGPGQGAWVLTF	TGTGCCAGCGGACCGGGACAGGGGGCATGGGTCCTGACTTTC
-	TRBV9	TRBJ2-7	TRBD2	CASSVGSGGLSYEQYF	TGTGCCAGCAGCGTAGGTTCGGGGGGGCTCTCCTACGAGCAGTACTTC
-	TRBV2	TRBJ2-4	TRBD1	CASSRSGGKGNIQYF	TGTGCCAGCAGCAGGTCAGGGGGAAAGGGGAACATTCAGTACTTC
once	TRBV6-5	TRBJ2-1	-	CASSYSATYNEQFF	TGTGCCAGCAGTTACTCAGCGACGTACAATGAGCAGTTCTTC
once	TRBV4-1	TRBJ2-7	-	CASSLMGRGHEQYF	TGCGCCAGCAGCCTCATGGGAAGGGGCCACGAGCAGTACTTC
-	TRBV6-6	TRBJ1-4	-	CASSYGPFATNEKLFF	TGTGCCAGCAGTTATGGCCCTTTTGCAACTAATGAAAAACTGTTTTTT
-	TRBV2	TRBJ1-1	TRBD1	CASSTRQGKAFF	TGTGCCAGCAGTACCCGACAGGGAAAAGCTTTCTTT
few	TRBV30	TRBJ1-6	-	CAWSVRGWNSPLHF	TGTGCCTGGAGTGTACGAGGCTGGAATTCACCCCTCCACTTT
-	TRBV5-1	TRBJ2-7	TRBD1	CASSRLPGQGSTYEQYF	TGCGCCAGCAGCAGGCTTCCGGGACAGGGCTCGACCTACGAGCAGTACTTC
-	TRBV5-4	TRBJ2-3	-	CASSLVEGADTQYF	TGTGCCAGCAGCTTGGTGGAGGGAGCAGATACGCAGTATTTT
-	TRBV19	TRBJ1-5	TRBD1	CASTPTGVSNQPQHF	TGTGCCAGTACTCCGACAGGGGTTAGCAATCAGCCCCAGCATTTT
-	TRBV2	TRBJ1-5	-	CASSDRRQGRDQPQHF	TGTGCCAGCAGTGATCGGCGGCAGGGGCGTGATCAGCCCCAGCATTTT
-	TRBV6-5	TRBJ1-1	-	CASSEYGQNTEAFF	TGTGCCAGCAGTGAGTATGGACAGAACACTGAAGCTTTCTTT
-	TRBV7-8	TRBJ2-5	-	CASRHKRGGRPEETQYF	TGTGCCAGCAGACACAAAAGAGGCGGGCGGCCAGAGGAGACCCAGTACTTC
-	TRBV5-4	TRBJ2-5	TRBD2	CASSSSLTSKETQYF	TGTGCCAGCAGCTCTTCCCTGACTAGCAAAGAGACCCAGTACTTC
-	TRBV11-2	TRBJ2-7	-	CASSYGTPDRPYEQYF	TGTGCCAGCAGCTATGGGACACCCGACCGACCCTACGAGCAGTACTTC
once	TRBV23-1	TRBJ2-7	TRBD1	CASSQSGQGNYEQYF	TGCGCCAGCAGTCAATCGGGACAGGGTAACTACGAGCAGTACTTC
-	TRBV19	TRBJ2-7	-	CASSIDVEVYEQYF	TGTGCCAGTAGTATAGACGTGGAGGTCTACGAGCAGTACTTC
-	TRBV11-2	TRBJ2-1	-	CASSFSQGSNEQFF	TGTGCCAGCAGCTTCTCCCAGGGGAGCAATGAGCAGTTCTTC
-	TRBV5-1	TRBJ2-6	TRBD1	CASSIDRGQFSGANVLTF	TGCGCCAGCAGCATAGACAGGGGTCAATTTTCTGGGGCCAACGTCCTGACTTTC
-	TRBV6-6	TRBJ2-4	TRBD2	CASMGLAGGNIQYF	TGTGCCAGCATGGGACTAGCGGGGGGAAACATTCAGTACTTC
-	TRBV6-5	TRBJ2-3	-	CASSYGGPTDTQYF	TGTGCCAGCAGTTATGGAGGGCCCACAGATACGCAGTATTTT
-	TRBV11-3	TRBJ2-3	-	CASSLESSDTQYF	TGTGCCAGCAGCTTAGAGTCGTCTGATACGCAGTATTTT
-	TRBV2	TRBJ1-5	-	CASSRDSPSNQPQHF	TGTGCCAGCTCACGGGACTCACCCAGCAATCAGCCCCAGCATTTT
-	TRBV5-8	TRBJ1-6	-	CASSLGQGFNSPLHF	TGTGCCAGCAGCTTGGGGCAGGGATTCAATTCACCCCTCCACTTT
-	TRBV18	TRBJ2-5	-	CASSPPAQPGETQYF	TGTGCCAGCTCACCACCGGCCCAACCGGGGGAGACCCAGTACTTC
-	TRBV10-1	TRBJ2-3	TRBD1	CASSESGQGGPMGTDTQYF	TGCGCCAGCAGTGAGTCCGGACAGGGAGGCCCAATGGGGACAGATACGCAGTATTTT
-	TRBV18	TRBJ2-7	TRBD1	CASSPDRGRTEQYF	TGTGCCAGCTCACCCGACAGGGGGAGGACCGAGCAGTACTTC
-	TRBV11-2	TRBJ2-4	-	CASSLGGSGAQNIQYF	TGTGCCAGCAGCTTAGGAGGTTCAGGGGCCCAAAACATTCAGTACTTC
-	TRBV6-1	TRBJ2-7	-	CASTGSYLSYEQYF	TGTGCCAGCACAGGTTCGTATCTTTCCTACGAGCAGTACTTC
-	TRBV27	TRBJ1-2	TRBD1	CASSFRTGEGSYGYTF	TGTGCCAGCAGTTTCCGGACAGGGGAGGGGAGCTATGGCTACACCTTC
-	TRBV4-1	TRBJ2-7	-	CASSQGRDRRYEQYF	TGCGCCAGCAGCCAAGGTAGAGACAGACGCTACGAGCAGTACTTC
-	TRBV7-6	TRBJ1-5	-	CASSYRENQPQHF	TGTGCCAGCAGCTACAGGGAGAATCAGCCCCAGCATTTT
-	TRBV7-9	TRBJ2-1	TRBD2	CASSTRLAGGPGEQFF	TGTGCCAGCAGCACACGACTAGCGGGGGGGCCCGGTGAGCAGTTCTTC
-	TRBV19	TRBJ2-7	TRBD1	CASSKVGDRGYEQYF	TGTGCCAGTAGTAAAGTAGGGGACAGGGGCTACGAGCAGTACTTC
-	TRBV6-1	TRBJ1-4	-	CASSRGWDREKLFF	TGTGCCAGCAGTCGGGGGTGGGACCGGGAAAAACTGTTTTTT
-	TRBV6-5	TRBJ1-1	-	CASSRPGAEAFF	TGTGCCAGCAGTCGTCCGGGGGCTGAAGCTTTCTTT
-	TRBV6-5	TRBJ1-1	-	CASSYSGGVTEAFF	TGTGCCAGCAGTTACTCAGGGGGGGTTACTGAAGCTTTCTTT
-	TRBV4-1	TRBJ1-3	-	CASSLAGTSGNTIYF	TGCGCCAGCAGCCTAGCCGGGACAAGCGGAAACACCATATATTTT
few	TRBV28	TRBJ1-2	-	CASSLIGVYGYTF	TGTGCCAGCAGTTTAATAGGGGTCTATGGCTACACCTTC
-	TRBV18	TRBJ2-1	-	CASSPLLAQNNEQFF	TGTGCCAGCTCACCCTTACTAGCACAAAACAATGAGCAGTTCTTC
-	TRBV5-1	TRBJ1-1	-	CASSLGVQENTEAFF	TGCGCCAGCAGCTTGGGGGTTCAGGAGAACACTGAAGCTTTCTTT
few	TRBV4-2	TRBJ1-6	-	CASSQDHGTTNSPLHF	TGTGCCAGCAGCCAAGATCATGGGACAACCAATTCACCCCTCCACTTT
-	TRBV6-5	TRBJ1-2	TRBD1	CASSPDRGSYGYTF	TGTGCCAGCAGCCCGGACAGGGGAAGCTATGGCTACACCTTC
-	TRBV6-5	TRBJ1-6	TRBD1	CASSYSWTGTSPLHF	TGTGCCAGCAGTTACTCTTGGACAGGGACCTCACCCCTCCACTTT
-	TRBV27	TRBJ2-1	TRBD2	CASSFLAGSSYNEQFF	TGTGCCAGCAGTTTTCTAGCGGGGAGCTCCTACAATGAGCAGTTCTTC
few	TRBV6-1	TRBJ1-1	-	CASSEPTTEAFF	TGTGCCAGCAGTGAACCTACGACTGAAGCTTTCTTT
once	TRBV7-2	TRBJ1-5	TRBD1	CASSPGTGGDNQPQHF	TGTGCCAGCAGCCCGGGGACAGGGGGAGACAATCAGCCCCAGCATTTT
-	TRBV6-6	TRBJ2-3	TRBD2	CASSYAVAGTTDTQYF	TGTGCCAGCAGTTACGCGGTAGCGGGGACCACAGATACGCAGTATTTT